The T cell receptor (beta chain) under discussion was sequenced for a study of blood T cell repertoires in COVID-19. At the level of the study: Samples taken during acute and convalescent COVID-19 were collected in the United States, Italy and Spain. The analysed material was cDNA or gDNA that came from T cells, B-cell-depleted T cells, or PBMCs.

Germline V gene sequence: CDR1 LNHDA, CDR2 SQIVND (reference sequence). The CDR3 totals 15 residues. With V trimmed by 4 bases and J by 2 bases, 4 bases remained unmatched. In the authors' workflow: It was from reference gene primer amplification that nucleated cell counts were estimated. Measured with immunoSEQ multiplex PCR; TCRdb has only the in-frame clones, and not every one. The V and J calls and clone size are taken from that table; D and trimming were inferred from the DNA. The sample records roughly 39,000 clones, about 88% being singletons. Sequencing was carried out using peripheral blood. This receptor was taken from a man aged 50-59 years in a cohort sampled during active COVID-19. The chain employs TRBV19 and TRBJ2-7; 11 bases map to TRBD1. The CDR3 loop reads CASSRGTGGAYEQYV. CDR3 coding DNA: TGTGCCAGTAGTAGAGGGACAGGGGGAGCCTACGAGCAGTACGTC.